The 18 T cell receptor beta chains given below trace back to one sample, sequenced in a study of preoperative IRX-2 immunotherapy in early breast cancer. Treatment: preoperative locoregional IRX-2 cytokine immunotherapy. The data were produced by immunoSEQ multiplex PCR, yet TCRdb's version contains in-frame clones alone and is incomplete. The table lists more than 3,000 clones, roughly 69% of them singletons, with approximately 8.8% in the top ten. The specimen comprised tumor tissue, sampled before IRX-2 immunotherapy. Source of these receptors: a human donor with breast cancer.

The chain joins TRBV19 to TRBJ2-5; D is undetermined. The V gene lost 3 bases and the J gene lost 8 bases, with 25 bases spanning the gap. The CDR3 is made up of 17 amino acids. Germline CDR1 and CDR2: LNHDA and SQIVND (reference sequence). The CDR3 DNA reads as TGTGCCAGTAGTATTGGGTACCGGAAGTGGGCAGGAGATACCCAGTACTTC. It encodes CASSIGYRKWAGDTQYF.

This chain connects TRBV25-1 to TRBJ1-3; 8 bases line up with TRBD1. The junction had 9 bases not matched to a gene; V was cut back by 1 base and J by 4 bases. This CDR3 is 17 amino acids long. Looked up from germline, CDR1 is MGHDK and CDR2 is SYGVNS. CDR3 nucleotide sequence: TGTGCCAGCAGTGAATCGGGCAGGGGGCAGCAGGGAAACACCATATATTTT. This encodes CASSESGRGQQGNTIYF.

This clone came up a few times. The rearrangement uses TRBV11-3 and TRBJ2-7; D perhaps matches TRBD2 (5 bases). Germline V CDR1 and CDR2: SGHNT, YENEEA. The V and J ends lost 5 bases and 6 bases respectively, with 20 bases between them. This CDR3 comprises 15 residues. The CDR3 nucleotides read TGTGCCAGCAGCCCGAGCGGTAAGCACGCCGGCGAGCAGTACTTC. Its protein is CASSPSGKHAGEQYF.

This chain joins TRBV29-1 and TRBJ2-7, with D perhaps assigned TRBD1 or TRBD2 (6 bases each). CDR1 and CDR2 from the germline V gene are SQVTM and ANQGSEA. CDR3 size: 13 residues. In nucleotides, the CDR3 is TGCAGTGCTTGGGGAGGCTCAGGGGCCGAGCAGTACTTC. Protein: CSAWGGSGAEQYF.

The chain recombines TRBV5-1 with TRBJ2-3; weak D call: TRBD2 (5 bases). The CDR3 is 14 residues long. Germline lookup yields CDR1 SGHRS and CDR2 YFSETQ. The ends were cut back, 5 bases at V and 8 bases at J, with 18 bases in the middle. The CDR3 sequence is CASSHGRSGGTQYF. The CDR3 coding sequence is TGCGCCAGCAGTCACGGTCGGAGCGGTGGTACGCAGTATTTT.

The chain links TRBV18 to TRBJ2-1; unclear D gene. CDR3 length: 15 amino acids. The V end was cut by 2 bases, the J end by 1 base, with 9 bases between. From germline, CDR1 is KGHSH and CDR2 LQKENI. In nucleotides, the CDR3 is TGTGCCAGCTCACCAGACGATGTTTCCTACAATGAGCAGTTCTTC. Protein sequence: CASSPDDVSYNEQFF.

The V gene is TRBV23-1, the J gene TRBJ2-7; D not certain. TRBV23-1 is flagged as an ORF with uncertain function. The CDR3 totals 13 residues. The ends were cut back, 6 bases at V and 5 bases at J, with 14 bases in the middle. In DNA, the CDR3 is TGCGCCAGCAGCTTGAGCCACTGGGACGAGCAGTACTTC. This codes for CASSLSHWDEQYF.

The chain carries TRBV11-3 and TRBJ2-7, with 11 nucleotides matching TRBD1. The CDR3 length is 15 residues. Trimming removed 3 bases from V and 5 bases from J; junction bases left unmatched: 6. Germline V lookup: CDR1 SGHNT, CDR2 YENEEA. CDR3 DNA sequence: TGTGCCAGCAGCTTGGGACGGGACAGGGGGGACGAGCAGTACTTC. As protein: CASSLGRDRGDEQYF.

The chain uses TRBV18 and TRBJ1-6; D unclear. The CDR3 consists of 13 residues. V shed 3 bases and J shed 0 bases, with 0 bases lying between them. CDR1 is KGHSH, CDR2 LQKENI, per germline. CDR3 sequence: CASSPSYNSPLHF. The CDR3 DNA reads as TGTGCCAGCTCACCCTCCTATAATTCACCCCTCCACTTT. Looking up the rest from reference TRBV18 and TRBJ1-6 gives the full variable domain: NAGVMQNPRHLVRRRGQEARLRCSPMKGHSHVYWYRQLPEEGLKFMVYLQKENIIDESGMPKERFSAEFPKEGPSILRIQQVVRGDSAAYFCASSPSYNSPLHFGNGTRLTVT.

This chain uses TRBV15 with TRBJ2-6, with D possibly TRBD1 on 5 matching bases. The CDR3 is 15 residues long. Deletions cut 0 bases from V and 8 bases from J, with 11 bases between. The germline V gene encodes CDR1 LNHNV and CDR2 YYDKDF (reference sequence). CDR3 residues: CATSRDQGFSNVLTF. The DNA for the CDR3 is TGTGCCACCAGCAGAGATCAGGGCTTTTCCAACGTCCTGACTTTC.

In its sample, this clone was seen a few times. CDR3: CASDIGKSQPQHF. The CDR3, as DNA: TGTGCCAGCGACATCGGAAAGAGTCAGCCCCAGCATTTT. The gene calls are TRBV28 and TRBJ1-5, with D uncertain. The CDR3 is made up of 13 amino acids. The V end lost 8 bases, the J end lost 6 bases, and 14 bases lay between the germline ends. Germline-derived CDR1 and CDR2 are MDHEN and SYDVKM.

The CDR3 region has the DNA TGTGCCAGCAGCTTAGTGCTAGCGGGAGACACAGATACGCAGTATTTT. Translating gives CASSLVLAGDTDTQYF. The gene calls are TRBV11-3 and TRBJ2-3, with TRBD2 matching over 10 bases. V shed 1 base and J 2 bases; nucleotides not matched to a gene: 3. This CDR3 is built from 16 residues. Per germline, CDR1 SGHNT and CDR2 YENEEA.

The J gene is TRBJ2-5, the V gene TRBV11-1; a possible D gene is TRBD2 (6 bases). V lost 4 bases to trimming and J lost 7 bases, with 16 bases between them. Germline V CDR1 and CDR2: SGHAT, FQDESV (reference sequence). CDR3 length equals 14 residues. The CDR3 sequence is CASSSGLHTWTQYF. The DNA of the CDR3 is TGTGCCAGCAGCTCGGGACTCCATACTTGGACCCAGTACTTC. Together with reference TRBV11-1 and TRBJ2-5, the CDR3 gives the full variable domain: EAEVAQSPRYKITEKSQAVAFWCDPISGHATLYWYRQILGQGPELLVQFQDESVVDDSQLPKDRFSAERLKGVDSTLKIQPAELGDSAMYLCASSSGLHTWTQYFGPGTRLLVL.

The gene calls are TRBV6-8 and TRBJ2-2; no clear D gene. The CDR3 spans 13 residues. With 6 bases removed from V and 4 bases from J, the gap between germline ends came to 9 bases. The V gene's germline CDR1 is MNHGY and CDR2 SAAAGT. The CDR3 spells CASSPHSTGELFF. Here the CDR3 DNA reads TGTGCCAGCAGCCCCCATTCCACCGGGGAGCTGTTTTTT.

Regarding this clone: Sequencing ends 1 residue short of the CDR3 end; the germline J gene provides the rest. This chain connects TRBV6-1 to TRBJ2-1, with D perhaps matching TRBD2 (5 bases). The CDR3 totals 15 residues. V lost 1 base, J lost 14 bases, and 21 bases lay in between. The germline V gene encodes CDR1 MNHNS and CDR2 SASEGT. The CDR3 DNA, read in part, is TGTGCCAGCAGTGAAGGCCGTCGGTCCGCGGCGGAGGAGTTC. Translated, it gives CASSEGRRSAAEEF. The full-length CDR3 reads as CASSEGRRSAAEEFF.

This sequence joins TRBV15 and TRBJ2-3; a possible D gene is TRBD2 (6 bases). With 5 bases removed from V and 2 bases from J, the gap between germline ends came to 20 bases. Germline assignment: CDR1 LNHNV and CDR2 YYDKDF (reference sequence). The CDR3 covers 17 residues. In nucleotides, the CDR3 is TGTGCCACCAGCCTCCGGAGGGGTAGCGGAAACACAGATACGCAGTATTTT. Its translation is CATSLRRGSGNTDTQYF.

V gene TRBV6-8 combines with J gene TRBJ2-7, with D hard to call. Looked up from germline, CDR1 is MNHGY and CDR2 is SAAAGT. This CDR3 region has 13 residues. V lost 5 bases and J 9 bases, leaving 17 bases between the germline ends. The CDR3 DNA follows: TGTGCCAGCAGTGAGATTGGCAGTTTAATGCAGTACTTC. It translates to CASSEIGSLMQYF.

This clone was observed once. This chain links TRBV15 with TRBJ2-7; 9 nucleotides agree with TRBD2. Trimming at V came to 0 bases and at J to 9 bases, leaving 12 bases not matched to a gene. Germline values: CDR1 LNHNV, CDR2 YYDKDF (reference sequence). The CDR3 runs to 16 residues. The CDR3 region is CATSRDLGLADDTQYF. CDR3 coding DNA: TGTGCCACCAGCAGAGATCTGGGACTAGCTGATGATACGCAGTACTTC.